This section outlines one T cell receptor beta chain sequence together with its context. This record comes from a study of blood T cell repertoires in COVID-19. Study details: Acute and convalescent COVID-19 samples came from the United States, Italy and Spain.

Seattle patients were enrolled while actively infected and followed longitudinally. In the authors' workflow: Estimates of nucleated cell counts were drawn from the amplification of reference gene primers. Produced via immunoSEQ multiplex PCR; TCRdb's table is partial and in-frame only. That table gives V, J and clone size, and the DNA gave D and trimming. Counted here are approximately 330,000 clones, over 80% occurring once; the ten biggest clones make up roughly 9.9%. This TCR was recovered from a young man with COVID-19, enrolled during active disease. The specimen was peripheral blood.

The DNA for the CDR3 is TGTGCCAGCAGCTTACGCAGCGGCTCACAAGAGACCCAGTACTTC. It is translated as CASSLRSGSQETQYF. The gene calls are TRBV7-3 and TRBJ2-5; D might be TRBD2 (5 bases). V was clipped by 2 bases and J by 2 bases, with 12 bases between them. Germline CDR1 reads SGHTA; CDR2 reads FQGTGA. This CDR3 contains 15 residues.